Listed here are 8 T cell receptor beta chains from one sample, sequenced in a study of OX40 agonist ivuxolimab in advanced cancers. The protocol was immunoSEQ multiplex PCR, while the TCRdb copy is restricted to in-frame clones and leaves out a portion. The table records approximately 40,000 clones, 70% to 90% of them present only once. The sequences come from CD4+ or CD8+ T cells sorted from blood, collected in a trial of the OX40 agonist ivuxolimab. These receptors all come from an adult with an advanced solid tumor such as melanoma, head and neck, liver or kidney cancer.

This sequence joins TRBV6-6 and TRBJ1-1; TRBD1 might be the D (6 bases). Germline V gives CDR1 MNHNY, CDR2 SVGAGI (reference sequence). The V gene lost 8 bases and the J gene lost 3 bases, with 19 bases spanning the gap. This CDR3 has 15 amino acids. The CDR3 reads CASSTGGRGDTEAFF. The CDR3 DNA is TGTGCCAGCTCGACGGGGGGGCGCGGGGACACTGAAGCTTTCTTT.

The V call is TRBV5-4, the J call TRBJ2-1, with D hard to call. This CDR3 has 12 amino acids. V gave up 4 bases and J gave up 1 base, with 3 bases separating them. Per the germline V gene, CDR1 is SGHNT and CDR2 is YYREEE (reference sequence). The CDR3 DNA follows: TGTGCCAGCAGCCAATCCTACAATGAGCAGTTCTTC. Its protein product is CASSQSYNEQFF.

The CDR3 is CASSSRDRVDTGELFF. CDR3 sequence (DNA): TGCGCCAGCAGCAGCCGGGACAGGGTCGACACCGGGGAGCTGTTTTTT. This chain joins TRBV5-1 and TRBJ2-2; 9 bases match TRBD1. The germline V gene has CDR1 SGHRS and CDR2 YFSETQ. The length of the CDR3 is 16 residues. With V trimmed by 4 bases and J by 3 bases, 7 bases remained unmatched.

The rearrangement uses TRBV7-3 and TRBJ2-5; D not resolved. The V end lost 2 bases, the J end lost 2 bases, and 15 bases lay between the germline ends. From germline, CDR1 is SGHTA and CDR2 FQGTGA. The CDR3 spans 16 residues. The CDR3: CASSLYPRSGQETQYF. CDR3 in DNA: TGTGCCAGCAGCTTATATCCGAGGAGTGGGCAAGAGACCCAGTACTTC.

Comment on this clone: Sequence at one end of the junction differs from germline and may be a read error. V gene TRBV7-7 combines with J gene TRBJ2-3; TRBD2 agrees at 11 bases. Germline V gene lookup returns CDR1 SSHAT and CDR2 FNYEAQ (reference sequence). This CDR3 is built from 15 residues. The CDR3 DNA follows: TGTGCTAGCAGCTCAAGACTAGCGGGAACAGATACGCAGTATTTT. Translating gives CASSSRLAGTDTQYF. Drawing the rest from reference TRBV7-7 and TRBJ2-3, the complete variable domain is GAGVSQSPRYKVTKRGQDVTLRCDPISSHATLYWYQQALGQGPEFLTYFNYEAQPDKSGLPSDRFSAERPEGSISTLTIQRTEQRDSAMYRCASSSRLAGTDTQYFGPGTRLTVL.

This clone occurred once. The chain uses TRBV5-1 and TRBJ1-1; perhaps TRBD1 as D (5 bases). CDR1 and CDR2 from the germline V gene are SGHRS and YFSETQ. V was shortened by 6 bases and J by 4 bases, with 16 bases between the two germline ends. The CDR3 runs to 14 residues. CDR3 in amino acids: CASILGGGTTEAFF. The DNA for the CDR3 is TGCGCCAGCATCCTTGGTGGGGGAACCACTGAAGCTTTCTTT.

The chain joins TRBV2 to TRBJ1-2; D may be TRBD1 (5 bases). In germline, CDR1 is SNHLY, CDR2 FYNNEI. This CDR3 has 16 amino acids. V lost 4 bases and J 0 bases, leaving 15 bases between the germline ends. The CDR3 DNA reads TGTGCCAGCAGTGCCAGGACACGGCCGACTAACTATGGCTACACCTTC. Protein product: CASSARTRPTNYGYTF. Filled out from reference TRBV2 and TRBJ1-2, the complete variable domain reads EPEVTQTPSHQVTQMGQEVILRCVPISNHLYFYWYRQILGQKVEFLVSFYNNEISEKSEIFDDQFSVERPDGSNFTLKIRSTKLEDSAMYFCASSARTRPTNYGYTFGSGTRLTVV.

CDR3 protein: CASSLGDTYEQYF. The DNA of the CDR3 is TGTGCCAGCAGCTTAGGGGATACCTACGAGCAGTACTTC. The chain joins TRBV7-3 to TRBJ2-7; no clear D. Trimming left V 2 bases short and J 2 bases short, with 7 bases between. The germline CDR1 and CDR2 sequences are SGHTA and FQGTGA. This CDR3 comprises 13 residues.